These 24 T cell receptor beta chains were all obtained from the same sample, sequenced in a study of cytomegalovirus exposure and HLA in healthy donors. PCR involved 60 Vbeta and 13 Jbeta primers. Sequencing used immunoSEQ multiplex PCR; TCRdb keeps in-frame clones, though not all of them. The table has approximately 100,000 clones, roughly three fifths seen once; the top ten hold 3% to 3.5%. The specimen was PBMCs. Receptors were obtained from a man aged 60-69 years in good health and CMV-seronegative.

The chain has TRBV7-2 and TRBJ2-2, with D possibly TRBD1 on 6 matching bases. The germline V and J ends were trimmed by 4 bases and 2 bases, with 23 bases remaining between them. This CDR3 has 19 residues. Germline loops: CDR1 SGHTA, CDR2 FQGNSA. The CDR3 reads CASSSKIIWGQSNTGELFF. The CDR3 nucleotides are TGTGCCAGCAGCTCTAAGATAATATGGGGGCAGAGTAACACCGGGGAGCTGTTTTTT.

This clone was recorded only once. The chain uses TRBV27 and TRBJ2-5; D remains unclear. The length of the CDR3 is 13 residues. The germline CDR1 and CDR2 sequences are MNHEY and SMNVEV (reference sequence). V was clipped by 5 bases and J by 1 base, with 8 bases between them. CDR3 protein: CASSPLVQETQYF. The DNA of the CDR3 is TGTGCCAGCAGTCCCCTAGTCCAAGAGACCCAGTACTTC.

V gene TRBV28 combines with J gene TRBJ2-5; D may be TRBD1 (6 bases). Judging by the DNA end, TRBJ2-7 fits better; the J call may be wrong. There are 16 residues in the CDR3. Per the germline V gene, CDR1 is MDHEN and CDR2 is SYDVKM. In DNA, the CDR3 is TGTGCCAGCAGCAACCTCTGGACAGATCTCCCCTACGAGCAGTACTTC. It codes for CASSNLWTDLPYEQYF.

V and J are TRBV29-1 and TRBJ2-7; 9 nucleotides align to TRBD2. CDR1 is SQVTM and CDR2 is ANQGSEA in the germline V gene. The CDR3 contains 14 residues. V gave up 6 bases and J gave up 2 bases; unmatched junction bases: 8. In DNA, the CDR3 is TGCAGCGTGTTGGGGTCTAGCGGGACCTACGAGCAGTACTTC. This encodes CSVLGSSGTYEQYF.

CDR3 sequence reads: CASSPGRGSEAFF. As DNA, the CDR3 is TGTGCCAGCTCACCAGGAAGGGGATCTGAAGCTTTCTTT. The chain uses TRBV18 and TRBJ1-1, with D perhaps matching TRBD1 (5 bases). Trimming took off 2 bases at V and 6 bases at J, with 10 bases between the two ends. Germline CDR1 is KGHSH and CDR2 is LQKENI. The CDR3 length is 13 residues.

There are a few counts of this clone. The sample contains more than one DNA sequence encoding this CDR3. This chain links TRBV5-4 with TRBJ2-7; TRBD2 matches 7 bases. The CDR3 consists of 14 residues. V gave up 0 bases and J gave up 6 bases; unmatched junction bases: 6. The germline CDR1 and CDR2 sequences are SGHNT and YYREEE (reference sequence). The CDR3 bases are TGTGCCAGCAGCTTGGAGCGCGGGGGTCCCGAGCAGTACTTC. This sequence encodes CASSLERGGPEQYF.

The chain couples TRBV12-5 to TRBJ2-1; D not resolved. The CDR3 spans 12 residues. CDR1 and CDR2 from the germline V gene are LGHNT and FRNRAP. Trimming cost V 7 bases and J 1 base, with 5 bases left between them. This CDR3 is CASAQSYNEQFF. Here the CDR3 DNA reads TGTGCTAGTGCCCAGTCCTACAATGAGCAGTTCTTC.

The V and J genes are TRBV6-1 and TRBJ1-2; D might be TRBD1 (6 bases). V shed 5 bases and J shed 7 bases, with 14 bases lying between them. The CDR3 has 13 amino acids. The germline V gene encodes CDR1 MNHNS and CDR2 SASEGT. The CDR3 DNA sequence: TGTGCCAGCAGTCAAAAAAACAGGGTTGGCTACACCTTC. It specifies CASSQKNRVGYTF.

This chain joins TRBV6-6 and TRBJ1-1; 7 bases fit TRBD1. The junction had 7 bases not matched to a gene; V was cut back by 5 bases and J by 4 bases. Germline V gene lookup returns CDR1 MNHNY and CDR2 SVGAGI (reference sequence). The CDR3 is made up of 14 amino acids. CDR3 protein: CASSPYRGGTEAFF. CDR3 bases: TGTGCCAGCAGTCCCTACAGGGGTGGCACTGAAGCTTTCTTT.

A few counts support this clone. The rearrangement uses TRBV19 and TRBJ2-1, with 7 bases that match TRBD1. Germline CDR1 LNHDA, CDR2 SQIVND (reference sequence). V lost 5 bases to trimming and J lost 1 base; unmatched junction nucleotides: 2. This CDR3 spans 14 amino acids. The CDR3 here is CASSGQESYNEQFF. CDR3 bases: TGTGCCAGTAGTGGACAGGAGTCCTACAATGAGCAGTTCTTC.

On this clone itself: An end of the junction differs from the germline gene, which may be a read error. The rearrangement links TRBV14 to TRBJ1-1; TRBD1 is a possible D gene (5 bases). This CDR3 is 13 amino acids long. In germline, CDR1 is SGHDN, CDR2 FVKESK. The CDR3, as DNA: TGTGCCAGCAGCCTTTACTCGGACACTGCAGCTTTCTTT. Amino acids: CASSLYSDTAAFF.

The chain joins TRBV11-2 to TRBJ2-7, with a weak D call TRBD1 (6 bases). The CDR3 spans 16 residues. The germline gives CDR1 SGHAT, CDR2 FQNNGV. Trimming removed 1 base from V and 6 bases from J, with 19 bases in between. CDR3 sequence (DNA): TGTGCCAGCAGCTTAGTGACAGGTTCTTTACTAGGCGAGCAGTACTTC. This codes for CASSLVTGSLLGEQYF.

The V call is TRBV7-9, the J call TRBJ2-2; D gene uncertain. The CDR3 is made up of 14 amino acids. Germline values: CDR1 SEHNR, CDR2 FQNEAQ (reference sequence). The V end was cut by 6 bases, the J end by 4 bases, with 12 bases between. The CDR3 sequence is CASRSSYSTGELFF. CDR3 bases: TGTGCCAGCAGGTCGAGTTACTCCACCGGGGAGCTGTTTTTT.

This chain links TRBV5-1 with TRBJ2-6, with D uncertain. The CDR3 sequence is 16 residues long. Looked up from germline, CDR1 is SGHRS and CDR2 is YFSETQ. Trimming removed 3 bases at V and 0 bases at J, with 10 bases between. The CDR3 sequence is CASSSELRSGANVLTF. The CDR3, as DNA: TGCGCCAGCAGCTCCGAGCTGCGCTCTGGGGCCAACGTCCTGACTTTC. Looking up the rest from reference TRBV5-1 and TRBJ2-6 gives the full variable domain: KAGVTQTPRYLIKTRGQQVTLSCSPISGHRSVSWYQQTPGQGLQFLFEYFSETQRNKGNFPGRFSGRQFSNSRSEMNVSTLELGDSALYLCASSSELRSGANVLTFGAGSRLTVL.

The chain couples TRBV7-9 to TRBJ2-6, with 8 nucleotides matching TRBD1. The CDR3 runs 15 residues. The ends lost 5 bases at V and 2 bases at J; junction bases unmatched: 2. CDR1 is SEHNR and CDR2 is FQNEAQ in the germline V gene (reference sequence). CDR3 sequence reads: CASSMTGAGANVLTF. The CDR3 coding sequence is TGTGCCAGCAGCATGACAGGGGCTGGGGCCAACGTCCTGACTTTC.

In this sample, this clone is medium-sized (0.01 to 0.1%). The chain links TRBV11-2 to TRBJ2-6, with 7 bases aligning to TRBD1. The germline V gene has CDR1 SGHAT and CDR2 FQNNGV. This CDR3 spans 16 amino acids. The V gene end was trimmed by 3 bases and the J gene end by 3 bases; junction bases not matched to a gene: 5. CDR3 sequence reads: CASSLGQGVGANVLTF. The CDR3 nucleotides are TGTGCCAGCAGCTTGGGCCAGGGGGTTGGGGCCAACGTCCTGACTTTC.

This clone appeared a single time. The rearrangement joins TRBV5-1 to TRBJ1-5, with TRBD1 as a possible D gene (5 bases). Germline CDR1 is SGHRS and CDR2 is YFSETQ. There are 14 residues in the CDR3. V lost 0 bases to trimming and J lost 7 bases, with 11 bases between them. CDR3 sequence: CASSLVGGGQPQHF. CDR3 DNA sequence: TGCGCCAGCAGCTTGGTCGGGGGAGGGCAGCCCCAGCATTTT.

This clone occurred a few times. The chain combines TRBV28 with TRBJ2-3, with 7 bases lining up with TRBD2. Germline values: CDR1 MDHEN, CDR2 SYDVKM. V shed 3 bases, J shed 1 base, and the junction held 1 base outside the gene matches. The length of the CDR3 is 14 residues. CDR3 sequence: CASSFLAGTDTQYF. The CDR3 coding sequence is TGTGCCAGCAGTTTTCTAGCGGGCACAGATACGCAGTATTTT.

The gene calls are TRBV15 and TRBJ1-4; D possibly corresponds to TRBD1 (5 bases). CDR3 length: 15 amino acids. Deletions cut 2 bases from V and 8 bases from J, with 15 bases between. Germline loops: CDR1 LNHNV, CDR2 YYDKDF (reference sequence). The CDR3 loop is CATSRSAGGEEKLFF. The CDR3 nucleotides are TGTGCCACCAGCAGATCGGCCGGAGGGGAAGAAAAACTGTTTTTT.

The genes are TRBV5-4 and TRBJ1-1, with D perhaps TRBD1 (5 bases). The length of the CDR3 is 11 residues. CDR1 and CDR2 from the germline V gene are SGHNT and YYREEE (reference sequence). DNA for the CDR3: TGTGCAAGTGACAGTGGTACTGAAGCTTTCTTT. Protein product: CASDSGTEAFF.

This chain connects TRBV5-1 to TRBJ2-5; possible D gene TRBD1, 5 bases. The assigned J gene may be wrong: the sequence end matches TRBJ2-7 better. Germline V CDR1 and CDR2: SGHRS, YFSETQ. The CDR3 runs 14 residues. The CDR3 DNA reads TGCGCCAGCAGCTTGGAGGGGTCAGGCTACGAGCAGTACTTC. Its translation is CASSLEGSGYEQYF.

Remarks on this clone: The same CDR3 also results from other DNA sequences found in this sample. CDR3 amino acids: CASSIEGGPYEQYF. The CDR3 DNA follows: TGTGCCAGTAGTATTGAGGGAGGGCCTTACGAGCAGTACTTC. This chain uses TRBV19 with TRBJ2-7; TRBD2 matches 7 bases. This CDR3 is built from 14 residues. Looked up from germline, CDR1 is LNHDA and CDR2 is SQIVND (reference sequence). With V trimmed by 3 bases and J by 4 bases, 6 bases remained unmatched.

V is TRBV6-5 and J is TRBJ1-2; 7 bases map to TRBD1. This CDR3 comprises 16 residues. Unmatched junction bases numbered 16, after V lost 4 bases and J lost 8 bases. Germline V CDR1 and CDR2: MNHEY, SVGAGI. The CDR3 is CASSSLPRTSGGGYTF. The DNA of the CDR3 is TGTGCCAGCAGTTCTCTACCCCGGACTTCAGGGGGAGGCTACACCTTC.

This chain uses TRBV7-9 with TRBJ2-5; unclear D gene. The germline V and J ends were trimmed by 5 bases and 1 base, with 8 bases remaining between them. Germline V gene data show CDR1 as SEHNR and CDR2 as FQNEAQ (reference sequence). The CDR3 covers 13 residues. The CDR3: CASSPDFQETQYF. In nucleotides, the CDR3 is TGTGCCAGCAGCCCCGACTTCCAAGAGACCCAGTACTTC. Together with reference TRBV7-9 and TRBJ2-5, the CDR3 gives the full variable domain: DTGVSQNPRHKITKRGQNVTFRCDPISEHNRLYWYRQTLGQGPEFLTYFQNEAQLEKSRLLSDRFSAERPKGSFSTLEIQRTEQGDSAMYLCASSPDFQETQYFGPGTRLLVL.